These 22 T cell receptor beta chains originate from one sample sequenced in a study of metastatic and nonmetastatic thyroid tumors. From the PCR reads, TCRdb re-called clones with MiXCR. The table includes roughly 45,000 clones, 3.2% detected once. Treatment of any kind had been given to no patient before thyroid surgery. The sequencing input was blood. The receptors originated from a female donor with papillary thyroid cancer or a benign thyroid nodule (not recorded which). Some clones in this sample may be carry-over from other donors' samples.

This clone was recorded many times. The V gene is TRBV6-2 or TRBV6-3, the J gene TRBJ2-5; D may be TRBD2 (6 bases). Trimming stripped 0 bases from V and 1 base from J, with 9 bases between. The CDR3 consists of 15 residues. Germline V CDR1 and CDR2: MNHEY, SVGEGT. CDR3 bases: TGTGCCAGCAGTTACTCTAGCGGAGGCCAAGAGACCCAGTACTTC. It yields the protein CASSYSSGGQETQYF.

This rearrangement joins TRBV28 to TRBJ1-2; possibly TRBD1 for D (5 bases). CDR3 length: 14 residues. V dropped 2 bases and J dropped 6 bases, with 13 bases sitting between them. Germline V gives CDR1 MDHEN, CDR2 SYDVKM. CDR3 region: CASSLQLGEDGYTF. For the CDR3, the DNA is TGTGCCAGCAGTTTACAACTGGGGGAGGATGGCTACACCTTC.

The sample holds many counts of this clone. This chain links TRBV10-1 with TRBJ2-5, with a tentative D call TRBD1 (6 bases). Germline lookup yields CDR1 WNHNN and CDR2 SYGVQD (reference sequence). The CDR3 loop spans 13 amino acids. The V and J ends lost 2 bases and 2 bases respectively, with 6 bases between them. The CDR3 sequence: CASSEDRQETQYF. DNA of the CDR3: TGCGCCAGCAGTGAGGACAGGCAAGAGACCCAGTACTTC.

This clone has a handful of counts. J is TRBJ1-3 and V is TRBV27, with D uncertain. The CDR3 runs to 14 residues. The germline V gene encodes CDR1 MNHEY and CDR2 SMNVEV (reference sequence). Deletions cut 5 bases from V and 4 bases from J, with 12 bases between. CDR3 region: CASSVSVGGNTIYF. CDR3 sequence (DNA): TGTGCCAGCAGTGTTTCGGTCGGGGGAAACACCATATATTTT.

Details on this clone: The junction departs from the called germline gene at one end, perhaps through a read error. This sequence joins TRBV20-1 and TRBJ2-1, with 7 bases lining up with TRBD1. Per the germline V gene, CDR1 is DFQATT and CDR2 is SNEGSKA (reference sequence). The CDR3 contains 12 residues. Here the CDR3 reads CSAKGQNNEQFF. The CDR3 DNA reads as TGCAGTGCAAAGGGACAGAACAACGAGCAGTTCTTC.

The V gene is TRBV10-1, the J gene TRBJ2-5; 8 positions match TRBD1. The CDR3 totals 14 residues. V shed 6 bases and J 3 bases; nucleotides not matched to a gene: 6. Per germline, CDR1 WNHNN and CDR2 SYGVQD (reference sequence). CDR3 sequence (DNA): TGCGCCAGCAGGAAAGACAGGGGTAAAGAGACCCAGTACTTC. As protein: CASRKDRGKETQYF.

Ten or more counts support this clone. The chain has TRBV27 and TRBJ1-3; D is uncertain. Per the germline V gene, CDR1 is MNHEY and CDR2 is SMNVEV (reference sequence). Trimming removed 4 bases from V and 4 bases from J, with 8 bases in between. This CDR3 has 13 residues. This chain's CDR3 is CASSSSLGNTIYF. The CDR3 nucleotides read TGTGCCAGCAGTTCTTCTCTGGGAAACACCATATATTTT.

This clone was counted only a few times. The chain links TRBV20-1 to TRBJ2-5; 11 nucleotides match TRBD2. With V trimmed by 1 base and J by 5 bases, 12 bases remained unmatched. This CDR3 spans 17 amino acids. In germline, CDR1 is DFQATT, CDR2 SNEGSKA (reference sequence). CDR3 sequence reads: CSARVLAGGGLPETQYF. CDR3 sequence (DNA): TGCAGTGCTAGAGTGCTAGCGGGAGGTGGCTTGCCGGAGACCCAGTACTTC.

The V gene is TRBV30, the J gene TRBJ2-5, with 12 bases fitting TRBD2. The J segment lost 6 bases and the V segment lost 8 bases, leaving 13 bases of the junction unmatched. Germline V gene lookup returns CDR1 GTSNPN and CDR2 SVGIG (reference sequence). This CDR3 is built from 15 residues. The chain's CDR3 is CARKSGLAGRQTQYF. DNA of the CDR3: TGTGCCCGGAAGAGCGGACTAGCGGGAAGGCAGACCCAGTACTTC.

The J gene is TRBJ1-1, the V gene TRBV12-3 or TRBV12-4; D remains unclear. The CDR3 sequence is 14 residues long. The V and J ends lost 8 bases and 0 bases respectively, with 13 bases between them. CDR3 sequence (DNA): TGTGCCAGCGCCCCCGGGCAACTGAACACTGAAGCTTTCTTT. Protein: CASAPGQLNTEAFF.

This clone was counted only a few times. The chain carries TRBV6-1 and TRBJ2-7; a possible D gene is TRBD2 (6 bases). With 5 bases removed from V and 2 bases from J, the gap between germline ends came to 16 bases. The CDR3 contains 15 residues. From germline, CDR1 is MNHNS and CDR2 SASEGT. The CDR3 DNA reads as TGTGCCAGCAGTATCCGACTATCGGGGGCCTACGAGCAGTACGTC. Translated, it gives CASSIRLSGAYEQYV.

This clone was counted at least ten times. This clone may be a read error of a much larger clone one base away. V gene TRBV6-6 combines with J gene TRBJ1-5; unclear D gene. The germline V gene encodes CDR1 MNHNY and CDR2 SVGAGI (reference sequence). The CDR3 runs to 16 residues. The CDR3 DNA sequence: TGCGCCAGCAGTTATGACACGGGCGGGGGCAATCAGCCCCAGCATTTT. Translation gives CASSYDTGGGNQPQHF.

The chain recombines TRBV7-3 with TRBJ2-6; D not certain. Trimming removed 5 bases from V and 3 bases from J, with 5 bases in between. CDR1 is SGHTA, CDR2 FQGTGA, per germline. The CDR3 totals 13 residues. This CDR3 is CASSRLGANVLTF. CDR3 coding DNA: TGTGCCAGCAGCCGACTTGGGGCCAACGTCCTGACTTTC.

This clone came up many times. This chain links TRBV24-1 with TRBJ2-5, with 12 bases matching TRBD2. Looked up from germline, CDR1 is KGHDR and CDR2 is SFDVKD. V was pared by 4 bases and J by 2 bases, with 7 bases of the junction left unmatched. The CDR3 contains 17 residues. CDR3 amino acids: CATSEQPGTSGQETQYF. In DNA form, the CDR3 reads TGTGCCACCAGTGAGCAACCCGGGACTAGCGGGCAAGAGACCCAGTACTTC.

This clone was seen at least ten times. The rearrangement joins TRBV2 to TRBJ1-6, with TRBD1 identical over 7 bases. Germline CDR1 reads SNHLY; CDR2 reads FYNNEI. The CDR3 totals 14 residues. With 10 bases clipped from V and 8 bases from J, the junction kept 11 bases outside the gene matches. As DNA, the CDR3 is TGTGCCACCATGACAGGGAGTCGTCATTCACCCCTCCACTTT. Protein sequence: CATMTGSRHSPLHF. Variable domain in full (rest from reference TRBV2 and TRBJ1-6): EPEVTQTPSHQVTQMGQEVILRCVPISNHLYFYWYRQILGQKVEFLVSFYNNEISEKSEIFDDQFSVERPDGSNFTLKIRSTKLEDSAMYFCATMTGSRHSPLHFGNGTRLTVT.

This clone was found a few times. A junction end diverges from the germline sequence, so it may reflect a read error. CDR3: CASSLSADGEAFF. Here the CDR3 DNA reads TGCGCCAGCAGCCTCTCGGCGGACGGGGAAGCTTTCTTT. The genes are TRBV9 and TRBJ1-1; D is uncertain. Germline CDR1 and CDR2: SGDLS and YYNGEE. This CDR3 is 13 amino acids long.

This clone was counted between two and nine times. This chain uses TRBV5-1 with TRBJ2-1, with 7 bases that match TRBD2. Germline V gene lookup returns CDR1 SGHRS and CDR2 YFSETQ. The CDR3 consists of 15 residues. The V and J ends lost 3 bases and 9 bases, in that order; junction bases with no gene match: 12. The CDR3 is CASSSGGPQSGEQFF. CDR3 nucleotide sequence: TGCGCCAGCAGCTCGGGAGGTCCCCAATCCGGTGAGCAGTTCTTC.

The V and J genes are TRBV11-3 and TRBJ2-7; 9 nucleotides line up with TRBD1. CDR3 length: 14 amino acids. The germline CDR1 and CDR2 sequences are SGHNT and YENEEA. The CDR3 loop is CFSSWDREVREQYF. DNA for the CDR3: TGTTTCAGCAGCTGGGACAGGGAGGTTCGCGAGCAGTACTTC.

This clone came up many times. This chain uses TRBV5-6 with TRBJ2-1, with D hard to call. CDR3 length equals 12 residues. V lost 1 base and J lost 8, with 7 bases in between. Germline lookup yields CDR1 SGHDT and CDR2 YYEEEE. For the CDR3, the DNA is TGTGCCAGCAGCTTGACGTTGGATGAGCAGTTCTTC. Translating it yields CASSLTLDEQFF.

Worth noting for this clone: A read error may explain this, as a much larger clone is one base away. As DNA, the CDR3 is TGCGCCAGCCGACTGGGATCTGAAGCTTTCTTT. It translates to CASRLGSEAFF. The chain is built from TRBV6-8 and TRBJ1-1; no firm D call. CDR1 and CDR2 (germline): MNHGY, SAAAGT. This CDR3 is built from 11 residues.

Concerning this clone itself: Lacking the conserved final phenylalanine or tryptophan, this CDR3 likely reflects a read error. The chain uses TRBV24-1 and TRBJ2-1, with 7 bases aligning to TRBD1. This CDR3 has 14 amino acids. Germline CDR1 reads KGHDR; CDR2 reads SFDVKD. The CDR3 DNA is TGTGCTACCAGCCCGGGACAGTTCTACAATGAGCAGTTCTCC. Its translation is CATSPGQFYNEQFS.

This clone occurred many times. The chain couples TRBV7-8 to TRBJ2-2, with a possible D match to TRBD2 (6 bases). The germline V and J ends were trimmed by 1 base and 8 bases, with 14 bases remaining between them. Germline V gives CDR1 SGHVS, CDR2 FQNEAQ. The CDR3 consists of 15 residues. The CDR3 DNA follows: TGTGCCAGCAGCTTAGGGTCGCGGGAAGGAGGGGAGCTGTTTTTT. Its translation: CASSLGSREGGELFF.